These T cell receptor beta chains were read from a single sample in a study of cytomegalovirus exposure and HLA in healthy donors. Libraries were prepared by immunoSEQ multiplex PCR; TCRdb keeps only in-frame clonotypes and omits some of them. The sample includes about 160,000 clones, about four fifths of them seen just once. Sequenced: PBMCs. These receptors all stem from a man between 50 and 59 years old in good health and CMV-seropositive. Each CDR3 is given with its conserved first and last residue.

cdr3_aa	v_call	j_call
CASSPGQVMAVNEQFF	TRBV5-6	TRBJ2-1
CASSQRSGGNNSPLHF	TRBV7-2	TRBJ1-6
CASSALVGGRGYNEQFF	TRBV9	TRBJ2-1
CASSTNSLGRRGYTF	TRBV6-5	TRBJ1-2
CASSEGNVRNQPQHF	TRBV6-1	TRBJ1-5
CASSYSGGGHLEQFF	TRBV6-5	TRBJ2-1
CASSFSGTVAGNTIYF	TRBV7-6	TRBJ1-3
CASGGVGEKLFF	TRBV5-1	TRBJ1-4
CASSSTNTEAFF	TRBV5-1	TRBJ1-1
CASSPPGYGYTF	TRBV5-6	TRBJ1-2
CASRGVSILAKNIQYF	TRBV28	TRBJ2-4
CASSPTSGSTDTQYF	TRBV19	TRBJ2-3
CASSPMATDTQYF	TRBV5-6	TRBJ2-3
CASNRNTEAFF	TRBV19	TRBJ1-1
CASSNIRDPKGHSYEQYF	TRBV7-2	.
CAISGTSTDTQYF	TRBV10-3	TRBJ2-3
CASDTGGLSTEAFF	TRBV2	TRBJ1-1
CATSRDYRGNQPQHF	TRBV15	TRBJ1-5
CASSVDRSGTEAFF	TRBV25-1	TRBJ1-1
CASSPKTGYLNTEAFF	TRBV7-3	TRBJ1-1
CASSPESGRDGTGELFF	TRBV5-6	TRBJ2-2
CASSGPSTGGHDEKLFF	TRBV9	TRBJ1-4
CASSLGQGRSPLHF	TRBV7-9	TRBJ1-6
CATHRGYGYTF	TRBV7-8	TRBJ1-2
CASSQNTYEQYF	TRBV4-2	TRBJ2-7
CASRADRANTDTQYF	TRBV6-5	TRBJ2-3
CASSYINQPQHF	TRBV6-6	TRBJ1-5
CASSPSTSEPYNEQFF	TRBV5-1	TRBJ2-1
CASSPSEGIYF	TRBV18	TRBJ1-3
CASSLGQGQETQYF	TRBV11-2	TRBJ2-5
CAISESAVAGVSTDTQYF	TRBV10-3	TRBJ2-3
CATTPGQGAYEQYF	TRBV6-1	TRBJ2-7
CSVARTGSSYEQYF	TRBV29-1	TRBJ2-7
CSASDGMGSPLHF	TRBV29-1	TRBJ1-6
CASSLGDRGLWAFF	TRBV7-2	TRBJ1-1
CASSETGGSYNEQFF	TRBV9	TRBJ2-1
CASSFARQETQYF	TRBV28	TRBJ2-5